This record concerns one T cell receptor (beta chain) sequence. Its antigen is as yet unknown. The V end lost 2 bases, the J end lost 2 bases, and 3 bases lay between the germline ends. Germline CDR1 reads SGHAT; CDR2 reads FQNNGV. The CDR3 is made up of 12 amino acids. These data originate in a study of cytomegalovirus exposure and HLA in healthy donors. Study results and limitations: Later analysis suggested links between common viral pathogens and several top significant clusters.

The PCR contained 60 Vbeta and 13 Jbeta primers. Sequenced by immunoSEQ multiplex PCR; TCRdb stores in-frame clones only, minus some. This sample carries some 150,000 clones, around 80% of them seen once, and the ten largest clones take more than 2.5%. What was sequenced was PBMCs. The chain employs TRBV11-2 and TRBJ1-1; D not resolved. The origin of this receptor is a man aged 18 to 30 in good health and CMV-seropositive. The CDR3 sequence is CASSLQNTEAFF. Written as DNA, the CDR3 is TGTGCCAGCAGCTTACAAAACACTGAAGCTTTCTTT.